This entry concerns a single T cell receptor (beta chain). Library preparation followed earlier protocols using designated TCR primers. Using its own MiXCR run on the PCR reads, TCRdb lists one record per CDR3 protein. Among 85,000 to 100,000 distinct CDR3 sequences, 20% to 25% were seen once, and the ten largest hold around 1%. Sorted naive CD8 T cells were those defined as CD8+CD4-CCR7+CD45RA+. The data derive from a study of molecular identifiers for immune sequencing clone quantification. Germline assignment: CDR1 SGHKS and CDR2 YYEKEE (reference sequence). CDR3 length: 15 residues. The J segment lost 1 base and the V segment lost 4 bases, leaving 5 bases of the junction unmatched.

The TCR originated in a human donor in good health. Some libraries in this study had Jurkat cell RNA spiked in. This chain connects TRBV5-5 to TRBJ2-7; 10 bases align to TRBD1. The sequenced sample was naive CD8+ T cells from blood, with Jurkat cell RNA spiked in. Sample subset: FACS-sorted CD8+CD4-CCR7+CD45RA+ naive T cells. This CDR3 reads CASSLGQGRSYEQYF. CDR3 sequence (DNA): TGTGCCAGCAGCCTGGGACAGGGGCGATCCTACGAGCAGTACTTC.